This T cell receptor (beta chain) appears in the sequencing data of a study of cytomegalovirus exposure and HLA in healthy donors. Regarding the study as a whole: Later genetic work tied a missense DCLRE1C variant to beta-chain V and J trimming. Cytomegalovirus status was reportedly diagnosed by the classifier with high specificity and sensitivity.

Worth noting for this clone: The antigen is not known.

Each of the donors was a healthy bone marrow donor. The PCR contained 60 Vbeta and 13 Jbeta primers. Clones were sequenced by immunoSEQ multiplex PCR, and TCRdb holds only the in-frame ones, with some missing. The table has over 150,000 clones, around 77% seen once; the top ten hold just under 3%. With 8 bases removed from V and 0 bases from J, the gap between germline ends came to 14 bases. The CDR3 is 14 amino acids. The germline V gene encodes CDR1 SNHLY and CDR2 FYNNEI. This chain joins TRBV2 and TRBJ2-7, with D uncertain. Sequencing was carried out using PBMCs. The receptor was derived from a woman aged 30 to 39 in good health and CMV-seronegative. The CDR3 region has the DNA TGTGCCAGCCCCCCTTCAAGGAGCTCCTACGAGCAGTACTTC. It translates to CASPPSRSSYEQYF. Complete variable domain (other parts from reference TRBV2 and TRBJ2-7): EPEVTQTPSHQVTQMGQEVILRCVPISNHLYFYWYRQILGQKVEFLVSFYNNEISEKSEIFDDQFSVERPDGSNFTLKIRSTKLEDSAMYFCASPPSRSSYEQYFGPGTRLTVT.